The sequence of this T cell receptor (beta chain) was determined in a study of blood T cell repertoires in COVID-19 (dated by TCRdb to 2019 to 2021). Looking at the study overall: The collaborator samples originated in the United States, Italy and Spain and spanned the acute and convalescent phases of COVID-19. The material from the prospective study consisted of cDNA or gDNA derived from T cells, B-cell-depleted T cells, or PBMCs. The dataset comprised deeply sampled blood TCRbeta repertoires from subjects exposed to, actively infected with, or recovered from COVID-19. A freely available public database, intended as a resource for researchers studying the immune response to SARS-CoV-2, is where the repertoires were released. The samples were drawn from the first 160 participants of the ongoing ImmuneRACE study and from some 1,300 subjects provided by 6 global collaborators. Sample metadata almost always included a de-identified subject ID, COVID-19 status, age in years and sex. HLA class I and class II types, where available, came from metadata supplied by the sample provider rather than from assay-based typing. Overall results and qualifications from the work: The amount of clinical and demographic metadata varied by source and participant and was provided uncurated.

In regard to this clone: Its recognized antigen is unknown. No qualities accompany the bases; no much larger clone lies one base away.

The immunoSEQ Assay, a bias-controlled multiplex PCR, was used to amplify TCRbeta CDR3 regions from genomic DNA. In the original analysis: The number of nucleated cells in each sample was estimated by amplification of reference gene primers within the assay. To quantify the absolute abundance of each unique TCRbeta CDR3 rearrangement, sequence reads were collapsed and filtered. For each sample, productive Simpson clonality was calculated by taking the square root of Simpson's diversity index across productive rearrangements. This is the immuneACCESS table as TCRdb keeps it, with only in-frame sequences that have V and J called. A part of the clones is gone; compared with another copy, unresolved V genes explain less than half, and the rest is unexplained. The V and J calls and clone size are taken from that table; D and trimming were inferred from the DNA. This sample comprises about 49,000 clones, approximately 80% of them detected only once. About a fifth of the sample is held by the ten biggest clonotypes.

One collaborating source in Seattle enrolled patients during active infection and followed them longitudinally through the course of disease. The collaborating institutions used their own protocols to collect whole blood in K2EDTA tubes. For TCRbeta analysis, collaborators shipped samples as frozen whole blood, isolated PBMCs, or DNA extracted from either of those sample types. V is cut by 0 bases and J by 0 bases, and the space between the germline ends is 7 bases. The CDR3 starts with the cysteine, ends with the phenylalanine, and has 16 residues. Only the CDR3 portion is preserved as DNA: 48 bases, with reading frame beginning at the first base. CDR1 and CDR2 (SGDLS, YYNGEE) derive from the germline V gene.

Sequencing used peripheral blood. The chain joins TRBV9 to TRBJ2-6, and perhaps TRBD2 as D gene, on 6 matching bases. This sequence was found in a woman older than 75 with COVID-19, enrolled during active disease. The CDR3 protein: CASSVGGDSGANVLTF. The DNA reads as follows: TGTGCCAGCAGCGTAGGGGGGGACTCTGGGGCCAACGTCCTGACTTTC.